The rows below give T cell receptor beta chains drawn from one sample of a study of T cells in localized non-small cell lung cancer. Assay used: immunoSEQ multiplex PCR; TCRdb lists only in-frame clones, some missing. The table shows some 31,000 clones, with around 82% occurring only once. The sequences come from peripheral blood, collected before any cancer treatment. These receptors were taken from a male donor aged 60 or older with stage II squamous cell lung carcinoma. The conserved cysteine and the conserved F or W are not part of the CDR3 here. A D gene is named only where the DNA matches it firmly.

J gene | D gene | V gene | CDR3 protein
TRBJ1-6 | . | TRBV5-1 | ASSLDRWENNSPLH
TRBJ2-1 | . | TRBV15 | ATTEGGVTLDNEQF
TRBJ2-7 | . | TRBV18 | ASSLGPEQY
TRBJ1-1 | . | TRBV20-1 | SAFKITEAF
TRBJ2-1 | TRBD1 | TRBV6-4 | ASSSGQGTYNEQF
TRBJ2-1 | . | TRBV12-5 | ASGLGTVRGVSAGVYNEQF
TRBJ1-1 | . | TRBV19 | ASSIRPTSNTEAF
TRBJ2-3 | TRBD1 | TRBV7-9 | ASSPPTGSSTDTQY
TRBJ1-2 | . | TRBV5-1 | ASSLEGSQA
TRBJ1-4 | . | TRBV4-1 | ASSQGDPHDEKLF
TRBJ2-7 | . | TRBV11-2 | ASSRSDYEQY
TRBJ2-3 | . | TRBV10-1 | ASSESLLVDTQY
TRBJ1-5 | TRBD1 | TRBV4-1 | ASSQDDRGLGQPQH
TRBJ1-2 | . | TRBV27 | ASTPAANYGYT
TRBJ1-2 | . | TRBV5-4 | ASSGTLDVDYGYT
TRBJ2-5 | . | TRBV11-2 | ASSLGREETQY
TRBJ1-3 | . | TRBV6-1 | ASSEQGSSGNTIY
TRBJ1-4 | . | TRBV11-2 | ASSLFNGEDEKLF
TRBJ2-5 | . | TRBV29-1 | SARRAEETQY
TRBJ2-2 | TRBD2 | TRBV7-3 | ASSASGNTGELF
TRBJ1-2 | TRBD1 | TRBV6-5 | ASSSQGTGKYGYT
TRBJ1-5 | TRBD1 | TRBV2 | ASSETGGSNQPQH
TRBJ1-5 | . | TRBV11-2 | ASSLIDNQPQH
TRBJ2-1 | . | TRBV6-4 | ASSARGGSYNEQF